Listed below are T cell receptor beta chains from one sample, sequenced in a study of T cell responses to AZD1222 COVID-19 vaccine. Assay used: immunoSEQ multiplex PCR; TCRdb lists only in-frame clones, some missing. The sample shows 95,000 to 150,000 clones, over 85% of them seen only once. The sequencing here drew on peripheral blood, taken on day 0 of AZD1222 vaccination. The receptor source for this set is an adult in good health. Both conserved end residues are part of each CDR3. A D gene is named only where the DNA matches it firmly. The size entry is marked missing in some rows and otherwise reads once, few, many or a size class.

d_gene,j_gene,abundance,v_gene,CDR3aa,CDR3nt
-,TRBJ2-2,-,TRBV5-4,CASSLEAGRNTGELFF,TGTGCCAGCAGCTTGGAGGCAGGGAGGAACACCGGGGAGCTGTTTTTT
-,TRBJ2-1,-,TRBV4-1,CASSLTSEGDPDNEQFF,TGCGCCAGCAGCCTGACGAGTGAGGGGGACCCCGACAATGAGCAGTTCTTC
-,TRBJ1-1,-,TRBV6-5,CASSYGRSLIEAFF,TGTGCCAGCAGTTACGGCCGATCACTGATTGAAGCTTTCTTT
-,TRBJ2-7,-,TRBV11-2,CASSHSSASSYEQYF,TGTGCCAGCAGCCATTCTAGCGCTTCCTCCTACGAGCAGTACTTC
-,TRBJ1-1,few,TRBV24-1,CATSRARGGNTEAFF,TGTGCCACCAGTCGGGCACGGGGAGGGAACACTGAAGCTTTCTTT
TRBD1,TRBJ1-6,few,TRBV5-8,CASSLVFPGTVHNSPLHF,TGTGCCAGCAGCTTGGTCTTCCCCGGGACAGTCCATAATTCACCCCTCCACTTT
-,TRBJ1-1,-,TRBV29-1,CSVPRDTRMAFF,TGCAGCGTTCCTAGGGACACCCGAATGGCTTTCTTT
-,TRBJ1-5,once,TRBV6-5,CASSTGGPNQPQHF,TGTGCCAGCAGTACTGGAGGTCCAAATCAGCCCCAGCATTTT
-,TRBJ2-1,-,TRBV11-1,CASSLTSTEQFF,TGTGCCAGCAGCTTAACTAGTACTGAGCAGTTCTTC
TRBD1,TRBJ1-2,-,TRBV10-1,CASRGDRIEKLGYTF,TGCGCCAGCAGGGGGGACAGGATTGAGAAACTAGGCTACACCTTC
-,TRBJ1-6,-,TRBV7-3,CASSLGGGDNSPLHF,TGTGCCAGCAGCTTAGGGGGAGGGGATAATTCACCCCTCCACTTT
-,TRBJ1-1,-,TRBV15,CATSRDLRGQNTEAFF,TGTGCCACCAGCAGAGATTTAAGAGGGCAGAACACTGAAGCTTTCTTT
-,TRBJ1-6,-,TRBV29-1,CSVEAGDGSPLHF,TGCAGCGTTGAGGCAGGGGACGGTTCACCCCTCCACTTT
TRBD2,TRBJ2-1,-,TRBV7-7,CASSLSPGGSYNEQFF,TGTGCTAGCAGCTTAAGTCCGGGAGGGTCCTACAATGAGCAGTTCTTC
TRBD1,TRBJ1-1,-,TRBV10-1,CASSPFRQGEAFF,TGCGCCAGCAGTCCCTTTCGACAGGGTGAAGCTTTCTTT
-,TRBJ2-1,-,TRBV18,CASSPFRGPEQFF,TGTGCCAGCTCACCTTTCAGGGGTCCTGAGCAGTTCTTC
-,TRBJ2-3,-,TRBV28,CASSFERIITDTQYF,TGTGCCAGCAGTTTTGAAAGAATAATAACAGATACGCAGTATTTT
-,TRBJ2-7,-,TRBV6-5,CASARVTEQYF,TGTGCCAGCGCCAGGGTTACCGAGCAGTACTTC
-,TRBJ1-5,few,TRBV7-9,CASSLWVGENQPQHF,TGTGCCAGCAGCTTATGGGTGGGGGAGAATCAGCCCCAGCATTTT
TRBD2,TRBJ2-7,-,TRBV18,CASSESRGAGNPHEQYF,TGTGCCAGCTCAGAGTCGCGGGGGGCAGGGAACCCCCACGAGCAGTACTTC
-,TRBJ1-2,-,TRBV27,CASSFRRTNYGYTF,TGTGCCAGCAGTTTTCGACGGACTAACTATGGCTACACCTTC
TRBD1,TRBJ1-5,-,TRBV20-1,CSASLGTGGVRYQPQHF,TGCAGTGCTAGTCTGGGGACAGGGGGTGTCCGTTACCAGCCCCAGCATTTT
-,TRBJ1-4,-,TRBV10-3,CAYSATNEKLFF,TGTGCCTACAGCGCAACTAATGAAAAACTGTTTTTT
-,TRBJ2-7,-,TRBV7-3,CASSLTGGVAYEQYF,TGTGCCAGCAGCTTAACAGGGGGTGTAGCCTACGAGCAGTACTTC
-,TRBJ1-2,-,TRBV12-3/TRBV12-4,CASSPLGVLGYTF,TGTGCCAGCAGCCCTCTAGGGGTACTGGGCTACACCTTC
TRBD1,TRBJ1-3,-,TRBV30,CAWSHPDRVSGNTIYF,TGTGCCTGGAGTCACCCCGACAGGGTATCGGGAAACACCATATATTTT
TRBD1,TRBJ2-3,-,TRBV28,CASSSGQGAYF,TGTGCCAGCAGTTCCGGACAGGGCGCGTATTTT
-,TRBJ1-1,-,TRBV5-1,CASSANGGADTEAFF,TGCGCCAGCAGCGCTAATGGGGGGGCGGACACTGAAGCTTTCTTT
-,TRBJ2-2,-,TRBV7-3,CASSEQGLANTGELFF,TGTGCCAGCAGTGAACAGGGTTTAGCGAACACCGGGGAGCTGTTTTTT
TRBD1,TRBJ1-4,-,TRBV9,CASSPRDRGNEKLFF,TGTGCCAGCAGCCCACGGGACAGGGGTAATGAAAAACTGTTTTTT
-,TRBJ1-6,-,TRBV28,CASSLLAGDLTSPLHF,TGTGCCAGCAGTTTATTGGCCGGGGACCTGACTTCACCCCTCCACTTT